What follows describes a single T cell receptor (beta chain). Its target is not known. This sample was included in a study of cytomegalovirus exposure and HLA in healthy donors. General study results and limits: Cytomegalovirus status was reportedly diagnosed by the classifier with high sensitivity and specificity.

Germline values: CDR1 WNHNN, CDR2 SYGVQD (reference sequence). V lost 6 bases to trimming and J lost 5 bases; unmatched junction nucleotides: 5. The CDR3 runs to 14 residues. The PCR was carried out with 60 Vbeta primers and 13 Jbeta primers. Using immunoSEQ multiplex PCR, the repertoire was profiled, and TCRdb retains in-frame clones only, with some absent. The sample includes more than 130,000 clones, 60% to 80% of them seen just once. The V call is TRBV10-1, the J call TRBJ1-4; 8 bases match TRBD1. The receptor was isolated from a male donor in good health and CMV-seronegative. Sequenced sample: PBMCs. CDR3 sequence reads: CASREQGGNEKLFF. The DNA of the CDR3 is TGCGCCAGCAGGGAACAGGGGGGAAATGAAAAACTGTTTTTT.